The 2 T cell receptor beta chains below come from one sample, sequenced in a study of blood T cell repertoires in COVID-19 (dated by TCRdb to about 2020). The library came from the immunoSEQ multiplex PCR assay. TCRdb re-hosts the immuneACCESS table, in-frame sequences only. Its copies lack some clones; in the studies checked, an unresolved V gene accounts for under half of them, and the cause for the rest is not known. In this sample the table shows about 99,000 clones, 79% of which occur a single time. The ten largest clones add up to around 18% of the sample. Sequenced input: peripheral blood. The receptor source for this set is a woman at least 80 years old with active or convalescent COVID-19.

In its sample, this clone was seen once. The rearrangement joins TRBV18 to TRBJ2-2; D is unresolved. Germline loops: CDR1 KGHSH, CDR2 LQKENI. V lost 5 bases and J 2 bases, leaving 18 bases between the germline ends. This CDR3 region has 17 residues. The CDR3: CASSTQQWMANTGELFF. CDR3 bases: TGTGCCAGCTCAACACAACAGTGGATGGCTAACACCGGGGAGCTGTTTTTT. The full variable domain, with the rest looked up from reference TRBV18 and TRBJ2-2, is NAGVMQNPRHLVRRRGQEARLRCSPMKGHSHVYWYRQLPEEGLKFMVYLQKENIIDESGMPKERFSAEFPKEGPSILRIQQVVRGDSAAYFCASSTQQWMANTGELFFGEGSRLTVL.

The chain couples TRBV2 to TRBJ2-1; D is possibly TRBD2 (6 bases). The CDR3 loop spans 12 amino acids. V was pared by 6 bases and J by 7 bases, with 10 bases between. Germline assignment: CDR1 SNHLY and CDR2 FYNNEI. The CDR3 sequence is CASRSLANEQFF. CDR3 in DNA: TGTGCCAGCAGGAGTCTAGCGAATGAGCAGTTCTTC.